This TCR beta chain is from a study of OX40 agonist ivuxolimab in advanced cancers. This clone was seen more than once but under ten times. Trimming cost V 0 bases and J 3 bases, with 8 bases left between them. The V gene's germline CDR1 is SGHKS and CDR2 YYEKEE (reference sequence). The CDR3 is 14 residues long. The protocol was immunoSEQ multiplex PCR, while the TCRdb copy is restricted to in-frame clones and leaves out a portion. Of 65,000 to 70,000 clones in the sample, about three quarters were seen once. The rearrangement uses TRBV5-5 and TRBJ2-3; the D gene is possibly TRBD2 (5 bases). The sample in question was CD4+ or CD8+ T cells sorted from blood, obtained in a trial of the OX40 agonist ivuxolimab. This TCR was recovered from an adult with an advanced solid tumor such as melanoma, head and neck, liver or kidney cancer. Written as DNA, the CDR3 is TGTGCCAGCAGCTTGGCGGAGGTGACAGATACGCAGTATTTT. This encodes CASSLAEVTDTQYF.